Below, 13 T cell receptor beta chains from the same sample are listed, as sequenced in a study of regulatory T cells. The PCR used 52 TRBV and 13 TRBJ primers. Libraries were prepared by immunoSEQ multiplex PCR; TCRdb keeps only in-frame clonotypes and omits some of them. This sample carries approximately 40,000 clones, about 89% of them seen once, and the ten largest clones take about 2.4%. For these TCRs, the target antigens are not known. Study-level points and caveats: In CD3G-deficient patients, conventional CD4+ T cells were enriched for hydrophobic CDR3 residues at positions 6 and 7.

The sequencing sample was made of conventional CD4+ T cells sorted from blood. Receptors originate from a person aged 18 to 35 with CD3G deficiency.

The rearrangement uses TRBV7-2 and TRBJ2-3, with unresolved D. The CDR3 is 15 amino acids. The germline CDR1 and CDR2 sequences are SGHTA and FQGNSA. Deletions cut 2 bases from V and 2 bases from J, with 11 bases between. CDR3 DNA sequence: TGTGCCAGCAGCTTACGACAAGGAGCCACAGATACGCAGTATTTT. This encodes CASSLRQGATDTQYF.

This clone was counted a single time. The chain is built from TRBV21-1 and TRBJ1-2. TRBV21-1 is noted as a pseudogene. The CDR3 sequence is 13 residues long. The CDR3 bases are TGTGCCAGCAGCAAACGGGGGTCCTATGGCTACACCTTC. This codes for CASSKRGSYGYTF.

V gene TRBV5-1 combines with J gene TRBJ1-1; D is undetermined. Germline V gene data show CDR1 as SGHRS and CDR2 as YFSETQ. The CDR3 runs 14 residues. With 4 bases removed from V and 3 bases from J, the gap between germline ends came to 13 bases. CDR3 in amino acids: CASSLEGRDTEAFF. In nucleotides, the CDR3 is TGCGCCAGCAGCCTCGAGGGTAGGGACACTGAAGCTTTCTTT.

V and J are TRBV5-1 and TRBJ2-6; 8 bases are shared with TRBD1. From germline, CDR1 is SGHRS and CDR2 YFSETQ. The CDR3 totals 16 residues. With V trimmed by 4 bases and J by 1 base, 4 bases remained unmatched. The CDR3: CASSLDRVSGANVLTF. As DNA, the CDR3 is TGCGCCAGCAGCCTGGACAGGGTTTCTGGGGCCAACGTCCTGACTTTC.

The CDR3 loop reads CASSPGGGLTDTQYF. CDR3 DNA sequence: TGTGCCAGCAGTCCAGGGGGAGGGCTGACAGATACGCAGTATTTT. The rearrangement joins TRBV28 to TRBJ2-3; D might be TRBD1 or TRBD2, each matching 7 bases. Trimming removed 5 bases from V and 3 bases from J, with 15 bases in between. Germline V gene data show CDR1 as MDHEN and CDR2 as SYDVKM. The CDR3 length is 15 residues. The full variable domain, in which reference TRBV28 and TRBJ2-3 provide the parts outside the CDR3, is DVKVTQSSRYLVKRTGEKVFLECVQDMDHENMFWYRQDPGLGLRLIYFSYDVKMKEKGDIPEGYSVSREKKERFSLILESASTNQTSMYLCASSPGGGLTDTQYFGPGTRLTVL.

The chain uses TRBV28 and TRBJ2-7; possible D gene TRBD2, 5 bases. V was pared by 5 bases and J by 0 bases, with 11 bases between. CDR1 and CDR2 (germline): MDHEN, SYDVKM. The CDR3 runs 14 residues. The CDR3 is CASSPGGFSYEQYF. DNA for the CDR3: TGTGCCAGCAGTCCAGGCGGGTTCTCCTACGAGCAGTACTTC.

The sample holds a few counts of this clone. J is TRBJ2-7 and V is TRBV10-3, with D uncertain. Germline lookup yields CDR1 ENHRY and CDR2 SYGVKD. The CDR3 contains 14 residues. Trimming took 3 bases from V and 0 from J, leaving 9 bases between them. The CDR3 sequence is CAISDYPSSYEQYF. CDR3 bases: TGTGCCATCAGTGACTACCCGAGCTCCTACGAGCAGTACTTC.

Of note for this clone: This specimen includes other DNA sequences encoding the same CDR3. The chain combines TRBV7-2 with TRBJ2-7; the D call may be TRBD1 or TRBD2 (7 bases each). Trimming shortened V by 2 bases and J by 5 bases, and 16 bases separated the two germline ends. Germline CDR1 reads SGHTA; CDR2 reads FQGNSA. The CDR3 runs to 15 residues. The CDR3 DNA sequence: TGTGCCAGCAGCTTACTTCAGGGGGGGTTGAACGAGCAGTACTTC. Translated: CASSLLQGGLNEQYF.

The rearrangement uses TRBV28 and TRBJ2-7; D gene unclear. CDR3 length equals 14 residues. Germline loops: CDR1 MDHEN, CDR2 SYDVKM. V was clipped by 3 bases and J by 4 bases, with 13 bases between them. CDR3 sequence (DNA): TGTGCCAGCAGTTTCCGATCCCTCAGTTACGAGCAGTACTTC. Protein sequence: CASSFRSLSYEQYF.

CDR3 sequence reads: CASSFGTSGYNEQFF. Here the CDR3 DNA reads TGCGCCAGCAGCTTCGGGACTAGCGGCTACAATGAGCAGTTCTTC. This chain connects TRBV5-1 to TRBJ2-1, with 11 bases that match TRBD2. CDR3 size: 15 residues. V shed 2 bases, J shed 3 bases, and the junction held 1 base outside the gene matches. CDR1 SGHRS and CDR2 YFSETQ come from the germline V gene.

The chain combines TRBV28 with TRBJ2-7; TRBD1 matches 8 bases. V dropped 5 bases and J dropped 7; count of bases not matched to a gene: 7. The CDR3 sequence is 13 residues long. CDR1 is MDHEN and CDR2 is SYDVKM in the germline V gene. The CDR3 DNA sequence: TGTGCCAGCAGTAGGACAGGGAGACCAGAGCAGTACTTC. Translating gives CASSRTGRPEQYF. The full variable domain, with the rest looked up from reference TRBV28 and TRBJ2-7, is DVKVTQSSRYLVKRTGEKVFLECVQDMDHENMFWYRQDPGLGLRLIYFSYDVKMKEKGDIPEGYSVSREKKERFSLILESASTNQTSMYLCASSRTGRPEQYFGPGTRLTVT.

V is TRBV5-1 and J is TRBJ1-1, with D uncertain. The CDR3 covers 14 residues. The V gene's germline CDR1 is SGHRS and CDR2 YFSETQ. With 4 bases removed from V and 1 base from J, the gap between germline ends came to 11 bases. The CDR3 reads CASSLGPTNTEAFF. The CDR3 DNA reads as TGCGCCAGCAGCCTCGGACCGACGAACACTGAAGCTTTCTTT.

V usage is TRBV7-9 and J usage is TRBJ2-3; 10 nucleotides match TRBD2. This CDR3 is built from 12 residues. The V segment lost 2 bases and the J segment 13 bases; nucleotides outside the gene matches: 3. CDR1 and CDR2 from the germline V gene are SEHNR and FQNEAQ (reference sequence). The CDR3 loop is CASSLLAGEEYF. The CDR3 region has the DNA TGTGCCAGCAGCTTACTAGCGGGGGAGGAGTATTTT.